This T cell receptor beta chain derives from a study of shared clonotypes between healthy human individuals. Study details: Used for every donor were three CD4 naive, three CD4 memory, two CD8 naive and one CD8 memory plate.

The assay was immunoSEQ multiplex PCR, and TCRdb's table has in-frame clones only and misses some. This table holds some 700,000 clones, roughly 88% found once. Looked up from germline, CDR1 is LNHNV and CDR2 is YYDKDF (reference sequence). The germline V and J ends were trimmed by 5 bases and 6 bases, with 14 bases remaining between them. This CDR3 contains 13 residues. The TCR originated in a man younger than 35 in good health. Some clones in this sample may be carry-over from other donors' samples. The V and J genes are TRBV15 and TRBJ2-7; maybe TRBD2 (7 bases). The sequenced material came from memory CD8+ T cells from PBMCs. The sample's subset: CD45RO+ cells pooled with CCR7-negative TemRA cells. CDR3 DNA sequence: TGTGCCACCAGCCGTAGGGGGGGGACCGAGCAGTACTTC. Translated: CATSRRGGTEQYF.